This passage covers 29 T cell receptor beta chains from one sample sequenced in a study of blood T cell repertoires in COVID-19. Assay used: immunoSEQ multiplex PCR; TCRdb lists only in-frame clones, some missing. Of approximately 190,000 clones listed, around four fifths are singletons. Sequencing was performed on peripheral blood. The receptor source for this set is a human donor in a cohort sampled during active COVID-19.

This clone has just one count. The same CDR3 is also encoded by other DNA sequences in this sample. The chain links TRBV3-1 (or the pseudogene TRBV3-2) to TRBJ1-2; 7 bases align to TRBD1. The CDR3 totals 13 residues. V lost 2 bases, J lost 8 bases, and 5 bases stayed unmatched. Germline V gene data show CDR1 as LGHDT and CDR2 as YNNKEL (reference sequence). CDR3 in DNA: TGTGCCAGCAGCCAACTAGGGGGCGACGGCTACACCTTC. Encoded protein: CASSQLGGDGYTF.

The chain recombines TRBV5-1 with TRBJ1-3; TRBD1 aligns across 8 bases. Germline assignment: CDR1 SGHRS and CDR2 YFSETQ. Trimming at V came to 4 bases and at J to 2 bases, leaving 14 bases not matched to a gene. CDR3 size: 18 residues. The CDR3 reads CASSPTLPGQGTGNTIYF. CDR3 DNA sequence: TGCGCCAGCAGCCCGACCCTCCCCGGACAGGGCACTGGAAACACCATATATTTT.

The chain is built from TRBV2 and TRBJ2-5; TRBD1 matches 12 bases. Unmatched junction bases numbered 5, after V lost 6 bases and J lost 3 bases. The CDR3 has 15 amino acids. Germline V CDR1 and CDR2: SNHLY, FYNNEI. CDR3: CASSGDRGREETQYF. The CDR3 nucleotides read TGTGCCAGCAGCGGGGACAGGGGGCGGGAAGAGACCCAGTACTTC.

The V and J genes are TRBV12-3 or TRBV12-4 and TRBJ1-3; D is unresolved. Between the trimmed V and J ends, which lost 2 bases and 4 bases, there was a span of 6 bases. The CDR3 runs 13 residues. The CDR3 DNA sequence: TGTGCCAGCAGTTTACTTCGGGGAAACACCATATATTTT. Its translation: CASSLLRGNTIYF.

CDR3 nucleotide sequence: TGTGCCAGCAGTGAAGCCCCGTTTCTAGCGTCCGGGGAGCTGTTTTTT. Translated: CASSEAPFLASGELFF. The chain combines TRBV6-1 with TRBJ2-2; possibly TRBD2 for D (6 bases). Per germline, CDR1 MNHNS and CDR2 SASEGT. This CDR3 spans 16 amino acids. Trimming cost V 0 bases and J 6 bases, with 14 bases left between them.

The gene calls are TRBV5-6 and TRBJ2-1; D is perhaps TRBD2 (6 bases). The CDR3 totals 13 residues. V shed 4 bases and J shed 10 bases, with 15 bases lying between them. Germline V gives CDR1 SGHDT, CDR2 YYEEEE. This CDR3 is CASSPSSGGEQFF. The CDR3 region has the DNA TGTGCCAGCAGCCCCTCTTCCGGGGGAGAGCAGTTCTTC.

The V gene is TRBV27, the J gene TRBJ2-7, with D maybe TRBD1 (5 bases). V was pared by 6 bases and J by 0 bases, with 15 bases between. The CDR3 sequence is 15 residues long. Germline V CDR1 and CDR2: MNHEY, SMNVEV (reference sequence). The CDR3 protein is CASSFDSLSSYEQYF. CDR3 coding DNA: TGTGCCAGCAGCTTCGACAGCCTAAGCTCCTACGAGCAGTACTTC.

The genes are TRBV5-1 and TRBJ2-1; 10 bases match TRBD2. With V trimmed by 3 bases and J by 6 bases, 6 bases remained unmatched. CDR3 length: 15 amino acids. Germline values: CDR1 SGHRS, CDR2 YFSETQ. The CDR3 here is CASSWGTSDTNEQFF. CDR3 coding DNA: TGCGCCAGCAGCTGGGGGACTAGCGACACCAATGAGCAGTTCTTC.

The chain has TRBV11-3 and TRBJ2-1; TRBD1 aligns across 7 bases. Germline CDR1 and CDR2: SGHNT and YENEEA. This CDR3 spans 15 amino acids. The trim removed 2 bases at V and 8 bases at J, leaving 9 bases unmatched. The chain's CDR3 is CASSLNSGGRDEQFF. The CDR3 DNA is TGTGCCAGCAGCTTAAACTCAGGGGGTAGGGATGAGCAGTTCTTC.

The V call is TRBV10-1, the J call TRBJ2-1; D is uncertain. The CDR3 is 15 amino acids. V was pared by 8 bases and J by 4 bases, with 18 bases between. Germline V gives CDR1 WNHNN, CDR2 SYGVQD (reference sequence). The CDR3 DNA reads TGCGCCAGCGCCCCTACAGCCCCGCCTTACAATGAGCAGTTCTTC. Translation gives CASAPTAPPYNEQFF.

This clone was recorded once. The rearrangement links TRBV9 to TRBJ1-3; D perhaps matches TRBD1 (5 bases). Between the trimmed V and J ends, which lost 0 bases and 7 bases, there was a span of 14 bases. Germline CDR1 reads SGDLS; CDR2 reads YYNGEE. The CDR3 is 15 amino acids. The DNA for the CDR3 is TGTGCCAGCAGCGTAGCTGGGGCTCTAGAGAACACCATATATTTT. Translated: CASSVAGALENTIYF.

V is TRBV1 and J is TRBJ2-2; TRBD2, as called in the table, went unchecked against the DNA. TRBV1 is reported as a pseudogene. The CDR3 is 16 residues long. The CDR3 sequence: CTSSQDWGGFPGELFF. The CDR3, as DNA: TGCACCAGCAGCCAAGACTGGGGGGGGTTCCCCGGGGAGCTGTTTTTT.

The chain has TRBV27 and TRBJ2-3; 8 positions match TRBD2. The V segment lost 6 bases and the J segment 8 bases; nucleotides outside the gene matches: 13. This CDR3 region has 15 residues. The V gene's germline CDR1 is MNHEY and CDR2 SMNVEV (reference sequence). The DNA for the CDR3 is TGTGCCAGCAGAGAACAGCGGGGGATACGGGGTACGCAGTATTTT. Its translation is CASREQRGIRGTQYF.

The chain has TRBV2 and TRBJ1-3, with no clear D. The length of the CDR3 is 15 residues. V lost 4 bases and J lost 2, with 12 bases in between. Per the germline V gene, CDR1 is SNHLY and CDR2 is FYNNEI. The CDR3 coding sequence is TGTGCCAGCAGTGGAGAAATCGTCACTGGAAACACCATATATTTT. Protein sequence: CASSGEIVTGNTIYF.

The CDR3 nucleotides read TGTGCCAGCAGTTACAGTAGCAATCAGCCCCAGCATTTT. It yields the protein CASSYSSNQPQHF. The chain employs TRBV12-3 or TRBV12-4 and TRBJ1-5; D not resolved. The length of the CDR3 is 13 residues. V dropped 4 bases and J dropped 0 bases, with 4 bases sitting between them.

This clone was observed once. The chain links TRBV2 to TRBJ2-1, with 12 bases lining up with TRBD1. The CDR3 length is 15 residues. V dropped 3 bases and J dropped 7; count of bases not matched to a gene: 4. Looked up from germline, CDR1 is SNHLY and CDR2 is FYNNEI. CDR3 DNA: TGTGCCAGCAGTGACCGGGACAGGGGGCGGAATGAGCAGTTCTTC. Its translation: CASSDRDRGRNEQFF.

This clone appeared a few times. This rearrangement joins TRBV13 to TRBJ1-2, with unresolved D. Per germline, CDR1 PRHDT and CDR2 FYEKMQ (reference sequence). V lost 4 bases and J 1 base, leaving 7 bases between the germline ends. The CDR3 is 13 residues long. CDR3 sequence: CASSSTLNYGYTF. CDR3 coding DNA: TGTGCCAGCAGCTCGACACTTAACTATGGCTACACCTTC.

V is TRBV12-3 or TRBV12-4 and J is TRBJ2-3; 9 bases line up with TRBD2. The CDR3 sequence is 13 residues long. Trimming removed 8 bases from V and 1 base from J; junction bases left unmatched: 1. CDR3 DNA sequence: TGTGCCAGCCGGACTAGCGGCACAGATACGCAGTATTTT. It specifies CASRTSGTDTQYF.

CDR3 in DNA: TGTGCCAGCAGTGACCTAGCGGGAGAACCTACGCAGTATTTT. Protein sequence: CASSDLAGEPTQYF. V is TRBV27 and J is TRBJ2-3; 10 bases line up with TRBD2. The CDR3 length is 14 residues. Germline values: CDR1 MNHEY, CDR2 SMNVEV (reference sequence). J was trimmed by 8 bases and V by 5 bases; bases with no gene match: 7.

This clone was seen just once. The CDR3 loop reads CASSARQGNTGELFF. The CDR3 nucleotides are TGTGCCAGCAGCGCCCGACAGGGAAACACCGGGGAGCTGTTTTTT. The J gene is TRBJ2-2, the V gene TRBV9, with 7 nucleotides matching TRBD1. V gave up 3 bases and J gave up 2 bases; unmatched junction bases: 4. Germline values: CDR1 SGDLS, CDR2 YYNGEE. The CDR3 consists of 15 residues.

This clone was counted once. CDR3 amino acids: CASSSPSASSYNEQFF. The CDR3 nucleotides are TGTGCCAGCAGTTCCCCTAGCGCCAGCTCCTACAATGAGCAGTTCTTC. The rearrangement uses TRBV28 and TRBJ2-1; a weak D match, TRBD2 (6 bases). V lost 4 bases and J 0 bases, leaving 13 bases between the germline ends. Per germline, CDR1 MDHEN and CDR2 SYDVKM. This CDR3 is 16 amino acids long.

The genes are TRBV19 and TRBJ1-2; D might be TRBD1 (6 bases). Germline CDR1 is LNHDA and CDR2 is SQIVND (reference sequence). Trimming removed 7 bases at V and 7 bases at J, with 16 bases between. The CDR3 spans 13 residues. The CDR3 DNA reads TGTGCCAGTAATGGGGGCCGGACGACTGGCTACACCTTC. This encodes CASNGGRTTGYTF.

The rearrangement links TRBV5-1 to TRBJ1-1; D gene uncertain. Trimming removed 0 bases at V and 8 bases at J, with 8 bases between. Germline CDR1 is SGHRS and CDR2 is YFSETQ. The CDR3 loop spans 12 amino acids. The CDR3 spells CASSLEVGEAFF. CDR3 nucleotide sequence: TGCGCCAGCAGCTTGGAGGTCGGGGAAGCTTTCTTT.

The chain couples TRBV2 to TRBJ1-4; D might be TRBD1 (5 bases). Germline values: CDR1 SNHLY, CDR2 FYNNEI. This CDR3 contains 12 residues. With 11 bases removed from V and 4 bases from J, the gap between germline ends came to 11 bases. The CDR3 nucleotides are TGTGCCGGCGGGGCGAGTAATGAAAAACTGTTTTTT. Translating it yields CAGGASNEKLFF.

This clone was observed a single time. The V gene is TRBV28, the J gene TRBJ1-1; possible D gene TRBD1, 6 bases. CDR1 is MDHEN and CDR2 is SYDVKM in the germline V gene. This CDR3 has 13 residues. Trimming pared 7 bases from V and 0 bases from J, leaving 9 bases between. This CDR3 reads CASTRDMNTEAFF. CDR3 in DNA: TGTGCCAGCACTCGGGACATGAACACTGAAGCTTTCTTT.

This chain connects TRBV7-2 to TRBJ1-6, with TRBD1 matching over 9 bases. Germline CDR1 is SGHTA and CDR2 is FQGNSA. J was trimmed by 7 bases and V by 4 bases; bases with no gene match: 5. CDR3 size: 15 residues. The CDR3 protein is CASSSGQGANSPLHF. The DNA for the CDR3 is TGTGCCAGCAGCTCGGGACAGGGTGCGAATTCACCCCTCCACTTT.

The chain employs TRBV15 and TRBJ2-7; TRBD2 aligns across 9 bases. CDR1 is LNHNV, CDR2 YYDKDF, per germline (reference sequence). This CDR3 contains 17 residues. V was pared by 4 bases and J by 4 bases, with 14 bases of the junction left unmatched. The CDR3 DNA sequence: TGTGCCACCAGCACCCCCTCCCCCCTGCGGGGGGGATACGAGCAGTACTTC. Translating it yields CATSTPSPLRGGYEQYF.

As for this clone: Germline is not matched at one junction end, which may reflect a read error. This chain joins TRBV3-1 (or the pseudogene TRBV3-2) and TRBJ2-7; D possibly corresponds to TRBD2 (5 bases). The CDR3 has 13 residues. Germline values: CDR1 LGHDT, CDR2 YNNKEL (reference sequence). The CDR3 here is CASSQGGFGLEYF. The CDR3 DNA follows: TGTGCCAGCAGTCAAGGCGGGTTTGGTCTAGAGTACTTC.

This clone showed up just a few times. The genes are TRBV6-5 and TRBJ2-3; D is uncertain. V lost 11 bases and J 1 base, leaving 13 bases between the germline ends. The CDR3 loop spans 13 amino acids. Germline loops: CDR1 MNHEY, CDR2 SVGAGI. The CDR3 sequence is CAHQAVGTDTQYF. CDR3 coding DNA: TGTGCCCACCAGGCAGTGGGCACAGATACGCAGTATTTT.